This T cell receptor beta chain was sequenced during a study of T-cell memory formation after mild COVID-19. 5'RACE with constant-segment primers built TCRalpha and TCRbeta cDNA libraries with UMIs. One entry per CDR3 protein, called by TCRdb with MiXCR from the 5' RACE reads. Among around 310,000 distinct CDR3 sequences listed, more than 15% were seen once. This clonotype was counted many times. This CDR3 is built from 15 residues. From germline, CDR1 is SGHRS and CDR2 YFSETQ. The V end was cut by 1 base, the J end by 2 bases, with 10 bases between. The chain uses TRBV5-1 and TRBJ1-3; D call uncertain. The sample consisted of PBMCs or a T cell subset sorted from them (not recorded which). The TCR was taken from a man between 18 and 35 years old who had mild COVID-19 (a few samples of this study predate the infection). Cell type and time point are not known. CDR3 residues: CASSLNPHTGNTIYF. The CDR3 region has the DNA TGCGCCAGCAGCTTGAACCCACATACTGGAAACACCATATATTTT.